This T cell receptor (beta chain) emerged from a study of beta chain features in type 1 diabetes. Study at large: Roughly 98 million sorted cells were examined across all samples.

The study reverse transcribed the entire isolated RNA, so it sequenced expressed TCRB transcripts. TCRdb keeps only in-frame clones here, not all; method: immunoSEQ multiplex PCR. The sample lists some 250,000 clones; 11% were seen once. A heparinised blood draw that averaged around 0.12 L was obtained once from each donor. All sorted populations exceeded 95% purity. General observations from the study: TCRB CDR3s were moderately but significantly shorter in Type 1 diabetes patients in all four CD4+ subsets. Whatever favoring of shorter templates PCR might show would apply equally to patients and controls.

Notes on this clone: Its antigen remains unknown.

Germline-derived CDR1 and CDR2 are SGHDN and FVKESK. The CDR3 sequence is 12 residues long. V lost 2 bases, J lost 5 bases, and 6 bases lay in between. The sequencing input was naive CD4+ T cells from blood. The source is a man aged 30-40 years with type 1 diabetes. The chain uses TRBV14 and TRBJ2-5; D is undetermined. The CDR3: CASSQLRETQYF. CDR3 coding DNA: TGTGCCAGCAGCCAATTACGGGAGACCCAGTACTTC.